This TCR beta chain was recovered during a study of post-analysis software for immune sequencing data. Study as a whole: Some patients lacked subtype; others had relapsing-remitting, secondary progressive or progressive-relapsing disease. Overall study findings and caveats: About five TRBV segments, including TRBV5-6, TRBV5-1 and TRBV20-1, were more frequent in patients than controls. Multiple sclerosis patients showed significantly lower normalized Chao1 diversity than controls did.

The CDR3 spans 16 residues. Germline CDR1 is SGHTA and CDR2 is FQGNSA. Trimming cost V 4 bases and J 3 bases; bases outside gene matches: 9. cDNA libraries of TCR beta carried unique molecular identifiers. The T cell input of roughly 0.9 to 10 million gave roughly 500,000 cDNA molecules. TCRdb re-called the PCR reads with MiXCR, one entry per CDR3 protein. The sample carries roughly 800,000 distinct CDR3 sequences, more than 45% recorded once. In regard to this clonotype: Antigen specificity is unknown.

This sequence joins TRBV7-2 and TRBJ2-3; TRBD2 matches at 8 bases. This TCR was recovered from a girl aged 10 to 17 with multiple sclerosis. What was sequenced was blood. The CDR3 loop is CASSSIAGPPTDTQYF. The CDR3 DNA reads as TGTGCCAGCAGCTCCATAGCGGGACCCCCAACAGATACGCAGTATTTT.